This T cell receptor (beta chain) was sequenced during a study of T cell repertoires in cytomegalovirus infection (dated 2019 in TCRdb). As for the study more broadly: The HLA type of each donor mattered for the analysis, because public TCR beta signatures pointed to carriage of CMV infection along with the matching HLA type. Results the study describes overall, beyond this receptor: The ex vivo response was dominated by HLA-C-restricted CMV-specific TCR beta clonotypes, which also provided the single most frequent clonotype in two of eight donors. In both this cohort and an independent approximately 400-donor cohort, the cumulative frequency of public TCR beta family members distinguished carriers of CMV infection plus the relevant HLA type.

Sequences DFQATT (CDR1) and SNEGSKA (CDR2) are obtained from the germline V gene (reference sequence). Trimming at the junction amounts to 0 bases on V and 0 bases on J, and the germline ends lie 12 bases apart. Inclusive of the bounding cysteine and phenylalanine, the CDR3 is 15 residues long. Only the CDR3 DNA stays, 45 bases, in frame from base 1. Reads for this sample came from an Illumina HiSeq 1500. TCRdb ran its own pipeline on the public reads, namely fastp trimming at Q25 and MiXCR clone calling, and kept in-frame beta chains. Rows merge per CDR3 protein into single entries with the most common DNA and genes. The sample has hundreds of thousands of distinct CDR3 sequences on record, 15% to 20% of them singletons. In total, the top ten clones hold around 8.6% of the sample. For this clonotype: The target of this receptor is not known. One base away there is no much larger clone; base qualities are not given.

What was sequenced was PBMCs. The chain links TRBV20-1 with TRBJ2-7, with no D gene named confidently. This clonotype originated in a human donor in good health (CMV status not recorded). Some clones in this sample may be carry-over from other donors' samples. The DNA reads as follows: TGCAGTGCTAGAGATGGGAAGCGAAGCTCCTACGAGCAGTACTTC. This is translated as CSARDGKRSSYEQYF.